Reported below is one TCR beta chain. Its antigen is not identified. The data originate from a study of cytomegalovirus exposure and HLA in healthy donors. The study, taken as a whole, reports: The authors considered a cluster of highly shared sequence variants likely to be a sequencing artifact.

PCR amplification relied on 60 Vbeta primers (plus 13 Jbeta primers). Using immunoSEQ multiplex PCR, the repertoire was profiled, and TCRdb retains in-frame clones only, with some absent. The top ten hold 2.5% to 3.5% of the sample, which has under 250,000 clones, 75% to 85% seen once. The TCR was taken from a woman aged 35 to 49 in good health and CMV-seronegative. The sequenced sample was PBMCs.

The CDR3 here is CASAAPAGGLRELFF. The CDR3 nucleotides are TGTGCCAGCGCCGCCCCGGCGGGAGGTCTCCGGGAGCTGTTTTTT. The chain employs TRBV11-2 and TRBJ2-2, with TRBD2 matching over 8 bases. Per germline, CDR1 SGHAT and CDR2 FQNNGV. This CDR3 comprises 15 residues. V dropped 8 bases and J dropped 9; count of bases not matched to a gene: 14. The whole variable domain, remainder taken from reference TRBV11-2 and TRBJ2-2, is EAGVAQSPRYKIIEKRQSVAFWCNPISGHATLYWYQQILGQGPKLLIQFQNNGVVDDSQLPKDRFSAERLKGVDSTLKIQPAKLEDSAVYLCASAAPAGGLRELFFGEGSRLTVL.